The 30 T cell receptor beta chains reported below all come from one sample, sequenced in a study of cytomegalovirus exposure and HLA in healthy donors. PCR amplification relied on 60 Vbeta primers (plus 13 Jbeta primers). Using immunoSEQ multiplex PCR, the repertoire was profiled, and TCRdb retains in-frame clones only, with some absent. The sample holds some 91,000 clones; under 75% are singletons and the top ten take approximately 2.2%. The sample consisted of PBMCs. These receptors all stem from a human donor in good health.

The gene calls are TRBV2 and TRBJ1-5, with D possibly TRBD1 on 5 matching bases. V shed 4 bases and J shed 3 bases, with 10 bases lying between them. Germline-derived CDR1 and CDR2 are SNHLY and FYNNEI. This CDR3 spans 14 amino acids. The CDR3 region has the DNA TGTGCCAGCAGTGCAACAGGATACAATCAGCCCCAGCATTTT. It translates to CASSATGYNQPQHF.

The V and J genes are TRBV6-5 and TRBJ1-2, with D tentatively TRBD1 (6 bases). V gave up 5 bases and J gave up 6 bases, with 16 bases separating them. The germline V gene encodes CDR1 MNHEY and CDR2 SVGAGI. There are 14 residues in the CDR3. For the CDR3, the DNA is TGTGCCAGCAGTAGCAATTCAGGGGCGCATGGCTACACCTTC. Translated: CASSSNSGAHGYTF.

V gene TRBV13 combines with J gene TRBJ2-7; TRBD1 might be the D (6 bases). CDR3 length: 13 residues. Trimming took 10 bases from V and 6 from J, leaving 19 bases between them. Germline CDR1 and CDR2: PRHDT and FYEKMQ (reference sequence). The chain's CDR3 is CATSPTGSSEQYF. The CDR3 DNA reads as TGTGCCACTTCGCCCACAGGGAGTAGCGAGCAGTACTTC.

The rearrangement links TRBV18 to TRBJ2-3; TRBD2 aligns across 8 bases. Germline CDR1 is KGHSH and CDR2 is LQKENI. The CDR3 extends over 16 amino acids. With 3 bases clipped from V and 1 base from J, the junction kept 6 bases outside the gene matches. The CDR3 loop is CASSPGLDVRTDTQYF. CDR3 sequence (DNA): TGTGCCAGCTCACCGGGACTAGACGTTCGCACAGATACGCAGTATTTT.

The J gene is TRBJ2-1, the V gene TRBV5-6; 13 nucleotides match TRBD2. Germline V gene sequence: CDR1 SGHDT, CDR2 YYEEEE. The CDR3 length is 18 residues. After removal of 4 bases from V and 6 bases from J, the junction contained 13 bases not matched to a gene. CDR3 coding DNA: TGTGCCAGCAGCCGGACTAGCGGGGGACCACTAGGGAGCAATGAGCAGTTCTTC. This sequence encodes CASSRTSGGPLGSNEQFF.

The chain has TRBV19 and TRBJ1-6; 7 nucleotides match TRBD1. V trimming: 6 bases; J trimming: 5 bases; junction bases outside the gene matches: 7. The CDR3 runs to 15 residues. Per germline, CDR1 LNHDA and CDR2 SQIVND (reference sequence). The CDR3 loop is CASRPQGVDNSPLHF. The CDR3 bases are TGTGCCAGTAGACCCCAGGGGGTGGATAATTCACCCCTCCACTTT.

The chain uses TRBV7-3 and TRBJ1-1, with TRBD1 matching 10 bases. Germline V gives CDR1 SGHTA, CDR2 FQGTGA. V trimming: 6 bases; J trimming: 6 bases; junction bases outside the gene matches: 4. This CDR3 is 13 amino acids long. CDR3 sequence: CASREGQGAEAFF. The CDR3 DNA sequence: TGTGCCAGCAGGGAAGGACAGGGGGCTGAAGCTTTCTTT.

The chain couples TRBV11-2 to TRBJ1-5; D gene uncertain. The CDR3 has 13 residues. V was cut by 5 bases and J by 6 bases, with 11 bases left in between. Per germline, CDR1 SGHAT and CDR2 FQNNGV. DNA of the CDR3: TGTGCCAGCAGCGTGGGCCTCAGTCAGCCCCAGCATTTT. This gives the protein CASSVGLSQPQHF.

The chain carries TRBV9 and TRBJ2-3; 11 positions match TRBD2. The CDR3 loop spans 19 amino acids. From germline, CDR1 is SGDLS and CDR2 YYNGEE. The junction had 11 bases not matched to a gene; V was cut back by 0 bases and J by 2 bases. CDR3 nucleotide sequence: TGTGCCAGCAGCGTAGCCGCCCGGCTAGCGGGGGGCCCCACAGATACGCAGTATTTT. Translating gives CASSVAARLAGGPTDTQYF.

J is TRBJ2-2 and V is TRBV14, with 10 bases matching TRBD1. Trimming cost V 5 bases and J 6 bases; bases outside gene matches: 6. The CDR3 length is 15 residues. CDR1 is SGHDN, CDR2 FVKESK, per germline. The CDR3 region is CASSEWTGGAGELFF. CDR3 nucleotides: TGTGCCAGCAGCGAGTGGACAGGGGGAGCCGGGGAGCTGTTTTTT.

This clone was found a few times. This chain links TRBV5-6 with TRBJ1-2; D gene unclear. The germline V and J ends were trimmed by 3 bases and 8 bases, with 14 bases remaining between them. This CDR3 contains 13 residues. Looked up from germline, CDR1 is SGHDT and CDR2 is YYEEEE. For the CDR3, the DNA is TGTGCCAGCAGCTACTACGACCGTGGAGGCTACACCTTC. Residues: CASSYYDRGGYTF. The full variable domain, its missing parts supplied by reference TRBV5-6 and TRBJ1-2, is DAGVTQSPTHLIKTRGQQVTLRCSPKSGHDTVSWYQQALGQGPQFIFQYYEEEERQRGNFPDRFSGHQFPNYSSELNVNALLLGDSALYLCASSYYDRGGYTFGSGTRLTVV.

The rearrangement links TRBV7-2 to TRBJ1-2; no clear D. The CDR3 runs 13 residues. The germline CDR1 and CDR2 sequences are SGHTA and FQGNSA. Trimming stripped 3 bases from V and 8 bases from J, with 13 bases between. CDR3 DNA: TGTGCCAGCAGCTTTGTCGGGGAGGGAGGCTACACCTTC. This sequence encodes CASSFVGEGGYTF.

This clone has more than one count but fewer than ten. The chain has TRBV18 and TRBJ2-7; 11 bases match TRBD1. J lost 6 bases, V lost 2 bases, and 3 bases had no gene match. Germline CDR1 reads KGHSH; CDR2 reads LQKENI. This CDR3 has 14 residues. CDR3 in DNA: TGTGCCAGCTCACCAGGACAGGGGGCATTCGAGCAGTACTTC. It yields the protein CASSPGQGAFEQYF.

The gene calls are TRBV5-5 and TRBJ1-1, with a weak D call TRBD1 (6 bases). Trimming pared 3 bases from V and 2 bases from J, leaving 14 bases between. Germline V gives CDR1 SGHKS, CDR2 YYEKEE (reference sequence). The CDR3 has 15 residues. The CDR3 protein is CASSSFGQKNTEAFF. CDR3 in DNA: TGTGCCAGCAGCTCGTTCGGACAGAAAAACACTGAAGCTTTCTTT.

The chain links TRBV11-3 to TRBJ1-6; 7 bases agree with TRBD1. The germline gives CDR1 SGHNT, CDR2 YENEEA. The CDR3 has 15 residues. Trimming at V came to 0 bases and at J to 10 bases, leaving 6 bases not matched to a gene. CDR3 amino acids: CASSLDTTGISPLHF. The CDR3 region has the DNA TGTGCCAGCAGCTTAGATACGACAGGGATATCACCCCTCCACTTT.

The rearrangement joins TRBV5-4 to TRBJ1-6, with 8 bases matching TRBD1. The germline V gene has CDR1 SGHNT and CDR2 YYREEE (reference sequence). The V gene end was trimmed by 3 bases and the J gene end by 7 bases; junction bases not matched to a gene: 6. The CDR3 consists of 15 residues. The CDR3 DNA is TGTGCCAGCAGCTCCGCAGGGGGCGGAAATTCACCCCTCCACTTT. Amino acids: CASSSAGGGNSPLHF.

This clone is a singleton in its sample. V is TRBV19 and J is TRBJ2-3; D is ambiguous. This CDR3 spans 11 amino acids. Trimming pared 11 bases from V and 6 bases from J, leaving 12 bases between. The germline V gene has CDR1 LNHDA and CDR2 SQIVND (reference sequence). The CDR3 loop is CAVTGWDTQYF. For the CDR3, the DNA is TGTGCCGTTACGGGTTGGGATACGCAGTATTTT.

The chain has TRBV5-4 and TRBJ2-1, with 13 bases that match TRBD2. The CDR3 is 16 residues long. Germline V CDR1 and CDR2: SGHNT, YYREEE (reference sequence). Losses at the gene ends were 3 bases for V and 8 bases for J; bases not matched to a gene: 8. In DNA form, the CDR3 reads TGTGCCAGCAGCTCGGTAACTAGCGGGGGGGCCGATGAGCAGTTCTTC. Its protein is CASSSVTSGGADEQFF.

This clone is a singleton in its sample. V is TRBV19 and J is TRBJ1-2, with D maybe TRBD1 (6 bases). CDR1 is LNHDA and CDR2 is SQIVND in the germline V gene (reference sequence). V was cut by 5 bases and J by 7 bases, with 14 bases left in between. The length of the CDR3 is 13 residues. The CDR3 protein is CASSLQGGFGYTF. The CDR3 bases are TGTGCCAGTAGTTTACAGGGCGGCTTTGGCTACACCTTC. Variable domain in full (rest from reference TRBV19 and TRBJ1-2): DGGITQSPKYLFRKEGQNVTLSCEQNLNHDAMYWYRQDPGQGLRLIYYSQIVNDFQKGDIAEGYSVSREKKESFPLTVTSAQKNPTAFYLCASSLQGGFGYTFGSGTRLTVV.

V gene TRBV9 combines with J gene TRBJ2-1; a weak D match, TRBD2 (5 bases). The V and J ends lost 4 bases and 1 base respectively, with 15 bases between them. CDR3 size: 16 residues. Per the germline V gene, CDR1 is SGDLS and CDR2 is YYNGEE. The CDR3 DNA is TGTGCCAGCAGCCCCCGGGGAGACTGGTCCTACAATGAGCAGTTCTTC. This translates into CASSPRGDWSYNEQFF.

The rearrangement joins TRBV4-1 to TRBJ2-3; 9 positions match TRBD2. CDR3 length equals 21 residues. CDR1 and CDR2 from the germline V gene are MGHRA and YSYEKL. After removal of 1 base from V and 0 bases from J, the junction contained 17 bases not matched to a gene. As DNA, the CDR3 is TGCGCCAGCAGCCAAGGCCAGAGCCGGGCGGGGGGGTTTGCTAGCACAGATACGCAGTATTTT. Its translation: CASSQGQSRAGGFASTDTQYF.

In its sample, this clone was seen a few times. The rearrangement joins TRBV7-2 to TRBJ1-6, with unresolved D. Germline CDR1 is SGHTA and CDR2 is FQGNSA. V lost 1 base, J lost 10 bases, and 11 bases lay in between. The length of the CDR3 is 14 residues. CDR3 sequence: CASSLGGERSPLHF. The CDR3 coding sequence is TGTGCCAGCAGCTTAGGCGGGGAAAGGTCACCCCTCCACTTT.

The chain uses TRBV19 and TRBJ1-2, with D tentatively TRBD1 (5 bases). The CDR3 totals 14 residues. Germline CDR1 LNHDA, CDR2 SQIVND (reference sequence). Trimming took off 1 base at V and 5 bases at J, with 11 bases between the two ends. The CDR3 protein is CASSIVSGPYGYTF. The CDR3 region has the DNA TGTGCCAGTAGTATAGTATCAGGGCCGTATGGCTACACCTTC.

The CDR3 loop is CASSLTGGGTDTQYF. CDR3 bases: TGTGCCAGCAGTTTAACAGGGGGCGGCACAGATACGCAGTATTTT. The rearrangement joins TRBV13 to TRBJ2-3; TRBD1 matches 9 bases. CDR1 is PRHDT and CDR2 is FYEKMQ in the germline V gene (reference sequence). V dropped 6 bases and J dropped 1; count of bases not matched to a gene: 5. The CDR3 length is 15 residues. Full variable domain (outside the CDR3, taken from reference TRBV13 and TRBJ2-3): AAGVIQSPRHLIKEKRETATLKCYPIPRHDTVYWYQQGPGQDPQFLISFYEKMQSDKGSIPDRFSAQQFSDYHSELNMSSLELGDSALYFCASSLTGGGTDTQYFGPGTRLTVL.

The genes are TRBV2 and TRBJ2-5; D is undetermined. Germline CDR1 SNHLY, CDR2 FYNNEI. The CDR3 totals 11 residues. The germline V and J ends were trimmed by 10 bases and 4 bases, with 10 bases remaining between them. The chain's CDR3 is CANTSRETQYF. CDR3 DNA sequence: TGTGCCAACACCTCACGAGAGACCCAGTACTTC.

The count of this clone is one. The chain couples TRBV4-2 to TRBJ2-3; the D gene is possibly TRBD2 (7 bases). The V end lost 5 bases, the J end lost 0 bases, and 15 bases lay between the germline ends. The CDR3 length is 16 residues. Germline values: CDR1 LGHNA, CDR2 YNFKEQ. The CDR3 spells CASSWGGPSSTDTQYF. The CDR3 DNA reads TGTGCCAGCAGCTGGGGGGGGCCAAGTAGCACAGATACGCAGTATTTT.

This clone showed up just a few times. Relative to the germline gene, one junction end is altered; a read error may explain this. The chain joins TRBV7-2 to TRBJ2-7; tentative D call: TRBD2 (7 bases). The CDR3 sequence is 12 residues long. Germline lookup yields CDR1 SGHTA and CDR2 FQGNSA. DNA of the CDR3: TGTGCCAGCAGCTTGGGGGGGCCCGCTCTGTTTTTC. Amino acid sequence: CASSLGGPALFF.

This clone was seen a handful of times. This chain joins TRBV4-1 and TRBJ1-6; D uncertain. Germline CDR1 and CDR2: MGHRA and YSYEKL. The CDR3 length is 13 residues. The V and J ends lost 0 bases and 8 bases respectively, with 5 bases between them. CDR3 amino acids: CASSQEIDSPLHF. DNA of the CDR3: TGCGCCAGCAGCCAAGAAATAGATTCACCCCTCCACTTT.

This sequence joins TRBV7-2 and TRBJ2-2, with D perhaps TRBD2 (6 bases). The germline CDR1 and CDR2 sequences are SGHTA and FQGNSA. The CDR3 totals 15 residues. V lost 5 bases and J 1 base, leaving 11 bases between the germline ends. CDR3 DNA: TGTGCCAGCAGCCCATGGGGAGGGAACACCGGGGAGCTGTTTTTT. Translation: CASSPWGGNTGELFF.

Only a few counts were recorded for this clone. The chain recombines TRBV19 with TRBJ2-2; a possible D gene is TRBD1 (6 bases). V dropped 3 bases and J dropped 2 bases, with 13 bases sitting between them. The germline gives CDR1 LNHDA, CDR2 SQIVND (reference sequence). There are 16 residues in the CDR3. The CDR3 nucleotides are TGTGCCAGTAGTATGGGTCCGGGACAAAACACCGGGGAGCTGTTTTTT. Its translation: CASSMGPGQNTGELFF.